The 27 T cell receptor beta chains given below trace back to one sample, sequenced in a study of monozygotic twins with inflammatory bowel disease. After re-calling the 5' RACE reads, TCRdb lists one entry per CDR3 protein, DNA absent. The sample table includes 300,000 to 400,000 distinct CDR3 sequences. What was sequenced was blood. The receptors here all came from a human donor with ulcerative colitis or Crohn's disease, or a healthy co-twin of an affected twin (not recorded which).

The rearrangement links TRBV9 to TRBJ1-1. In germline, CDR1 is SGDLS, CDR2 YYNGEE. This CDR3 spans 13 amino acids. The CDR3 spells CASSVEISEEAFF.

The chain carries TRBV7-3 and TRBJ2-3; TCRdb lists TRBD1, though no DNA is available to test this call. Germline CDR1 is SGHTA and CDR2 is FQGTGA. This CDR3 has 17 residues. The CDR3 loop reads CASSLTPLGAGTDTQYF.

This chain joins TRBV11-1 and TRBJ1-6; TCRdb reports TRBD1, a call that lacks DNA to check it against. Germline values: CDR1 SGHAT, CDR2 FQDESV (reference sequence). This CDR3 is built from 19 residues. CDR3 amino acids: CASSLDSRGSFRNNSPLHF. Drawing the rest from reference TRBV11-1 and TRBJ1-6, the complete variable domain is EAEVAQSPRYKITEKSQAVAFWCDPISGHATLYWYRQILGQGPELLVQFQDESVVDDSQLPKDRFSAERLKGVDSTLKIQPAELGDSAMYLCASSLDSRGSFRNNSPLHFGNGTRLTVT.

This CDR3 reads CASSLYWLANSTDTQYF. This chain connects TRBV11-2 to TRBJ2-3; the TCRdb D gene call, TRBD2, has no DNA to confirm it. Germline CDR1 and CDR2: SGHAT and FQNNGV. The CDR3 is 17 residues long.

The rearrangement uses TRBV7-3 and TRBJ1-1; TCRdb calls TRBD1, which cannot be checked without DNA. The CDR3 is 15 amino acids. The germline V gene encodes CDR1 SGHTA and CDR2 FQGTGA. The CDR3 protein is CASSRNPGSNTEAFF.

This rearrangement joins TRBV19 to TRBJ1-1; with no DNA, the TCRdb D assignment of TRBD1 cannot be verified. This CDR3 spans 16 amino acids. The germline V gene encodes CDR1 LNHDA and CDR2 SQIVND (reference sequence). CDR3 protein: CASSLTGQPGSTEAFF.

The chain is built from TRBV28 and TRBJ1-1; TCRdb reports TRBD1, a call that lacks DNA to check it against. The length of the CDR3 is 16 residues. Germline assignment: CDR1 MDHEN and CDR2 SYDVKM. CDR3 residues: CASTGTGGTMNTEAFF.

The chain employs TRBV7-2 and TRBJ2-7. The CDR3 is made up of 16 amino acids. Germline V gives CDR1 SGHTA, CDR2 FQGNSA. The CDR3 loop is CASSLGSARSSYEQYF.

CDR3 amino acids: CASSLQGLASDNEQFF. The chain links TRBV12-3 or TRBV12-4 to TRBJ2-1; TCRdb designates TRBD2, a call that cannot be tested without DNA. The CDR3 is made up of 16 amino acids.

This chain connects TRBV4-3 to TRBJ2-6; TCRdb names TRBD1, which stays unverified in the absence of DNA. The CDR3 runs to 17 residues. Per germline, CDR1 LGHNA and CDR2 YSLEER. Here the CDR3 reads CASSLTTGGGGANVLTF.

V usage is TRBV27 and J usage is TRBJ2-7; TCRdb indicates TRBD1, and absent DNA this call remains unverified. Per the germline V gene, CDR1 is MNHEY and CDR2 is SMNVEV (reference sequence). The CDR3 covers 14 residues. CDR3 sequence reads: CASRPPGDPYEQYF.

The CDR3 region is CASSFGEGYEQYF. The V and J genes are TRBV27 and TRBJ2-7; the TRBD2 assignment by TCRdb is unverifiable without DNA. The germline CDR1 and CDR2 sequences are MNHEY and SMNVEV (reference sequence). The CDR3 sequence is 13 residues long.

V usage is TRBV9 and J usage is TRBJ2-1; TCRdb picks TRBD1, but there is no DNA to check that call. There are 14 residues in the CDR3. Germline assignment: CDR1 SGDLS and CDR2 YYNGEE. This chain's CDR3 is CASSADRANNEQFF.

The chain uses TRBV7-2 and TRBJ2-3; TCRdb calls TRBD1, which cannot be checked without DNA. CDR1 is SGHTA and CDR2 is FQGNSA in the germline V gene. The CDR3 totals 15 residues. The CDR3 reads CASSSRGANTDTQYF. Drawing the rest from reference TRBV7-2 and TRBJ2-3, the complete variable domain is GAGVSQSPSNKVTEKGKDVELRCDPISGHTALYWYRQSLGQGLEFLIYFQGNSAPDKSGLPSDRFSAERTGGSVSTLTIQRTQQEDSAVYLCASSSRGANTDTQYFGPGTRLTVL.

The chain recombines TRBV5-1 with TRBJ2-2; the TCRdb D gene call, TRBD1, has no DNA to confirm it. Germline V gene sequence: CDR1 SGHRS, CDR2 YFSETQ. The CDR3 has 14 residues. The CDR3 sequence is CASSLGQGTGELFF.

The chain carries TRBV4-3 and TRBJ2-1; the TCRdb call, TRBD1, lacks DNA for checking. In germline, CDR1 is LGHNA, CDR2 YSLEER. The CDR3 loop spans 15 amino acids. The CDR3 spells CASSQRQGAKNEQFF.

The chain couples TRBV10-2 to TRBJ2-1; TCRdb reports TRBD2, a call that lacks DNA to check it against. The CDR3 covers 14 residues. Germline V lookup: CDR1 WSHSY, CDR2 SAAADI. CDR3 sequence reads: CASSPSGRGNEQFF.

The V gene is TRBV5-1, the J gene TRBJ2-1; TCRdb calls TRBD2, which cannot be checked without DNA. The CDR3 contains 15 residues. In germline, CDR1 is SGHRS, CDR2 YFSETQ. CDR3 sequence reads: CASSLRLGGVNEQFF.

This chain's CDR3 is CASRLGGSNYGYTF. The rearrangement uses TRBV6-1 and TRBJ1-2; TCRdb calls TRBD1, which cannot be checked without DNA. CDR1 and CDR2 (germline): MNHNS, SASEGT. The CDR3 contains 14 residues.

J is TRBJ2-3 and V is TRBV7-3; no DNA is available, so the TRBD1 call from TCRdb remains unchecked. The germline V gene encodes CDR1 SGHTA and CDR2 FQGTGA. The CDR3 contains 15 residues. The CDR3 region is CASSLRGTVTDTQYF.

This chain uses TRBV10-3 with TRBJ2-7. The CDR3 runs 13 residues. CDR1 is ENHRY and CDR2 is SYGVKD in the germline V gene. CDR3 sequence reads: CAISESQYYEQYF.

The CDR3 sequence: CASSSRDSYQTQYF. V usage is TRBV7-6 and J usage is TRBJ2-5; TCRdb designates TRBD1, a call that cannot be tested without DNA. The CDR3 extends over 14 amino acids. Germline V CDR1 and CDR2: SGHVS, FNYEAQ.

The chain joins TRBV12-3 or TRBV12-4 to TRBJ2-2; there is no DNA to check the TCRdb D call of TRBD1. The CDR3 contains 12 residues. The CDR3 is CASSGQTGELFF.

V gene TRBV7-3 combines with J gene TRBJ2-7; TCRdb outputs TRBD1, but without DNA this stays unchecked. Per the germline V gene, CDR1 is SGHTA and CDR2 is FQGTGA. The CDR3 has 13 amino acids. This chain's CDR3 is CASSLGQHYEQYF.

V usage is TRBV7-9 and J usage is TRBJ1-4. Germline CDR1 SEHNR, CDR2 FQNEAQ (reference sequence). CDR3 length: 16 amino acids. The CDR3 sequence: CASSLSVQGLHEKLFF. Looking up the rest from reference TRBV7-9 and TRBJ1-4 gives the full variable domain: DTGVSQNPRHKITKRGQNVTFRCDPISEHNRLYWYRQTLGQGPEFLTYFQNEAQLEKSRLLSDRFSAERPKGSFSTLEIQRTEQGDSAMYLCASSLSVQGLHEKLFFGSGTQLSVL.

This sequence joins TRBV5-1 and TRBJ1-3; TCRdb gives TRBD1 as the D gene, but with no DNA this cannot be confirmed. From germline, CDR1 is SGHRS and CDR2 YFSETQ. This CDR3 is 13 amino acids long. Here the CDR3 reads CASSLEGGSTIYF.

V gene TRBV4-1 combines with J gene TRBJ1-5. The CDR3 has 17 residues. The germline CDR1 and CDR2 sequences are MGHRA and YSYEKL. The CDR3 loop reads CASSQSANKGGNQPQHF.